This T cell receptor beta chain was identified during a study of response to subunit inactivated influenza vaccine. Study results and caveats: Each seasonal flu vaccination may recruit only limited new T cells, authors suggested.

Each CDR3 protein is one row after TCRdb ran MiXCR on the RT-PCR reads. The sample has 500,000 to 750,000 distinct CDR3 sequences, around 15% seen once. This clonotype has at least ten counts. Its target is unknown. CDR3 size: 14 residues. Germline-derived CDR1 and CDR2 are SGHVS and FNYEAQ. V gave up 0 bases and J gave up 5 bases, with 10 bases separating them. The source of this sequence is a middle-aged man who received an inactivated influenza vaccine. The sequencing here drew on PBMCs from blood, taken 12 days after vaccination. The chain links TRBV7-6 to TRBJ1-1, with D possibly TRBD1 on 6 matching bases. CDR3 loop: CASSLAGGETEAFF. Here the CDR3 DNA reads TGTGCCAGCAGCTTAGCAGGGGGTGAAACTGAAGCTTTCTTT.